The clone carrying this TCR beta chain has a handful of counts. The antigen is undetermined. Reverse transcribed after extraction, RNA yielded cDNA as the sequencing template. TCRdb's table, derived via immunoSEQ multiplex PCR, lists solely in-frame clones and lacks some. Counted here are about 140,000 clones, around 57% occurring once; the ten biggest clones make up 4.5% to 5%. Per the germline V gene, CDR1 is SEHNR and CDR2 is FQNEAQ (reference sequence). CDR3 length: 15 residues. The trim removed 5 bases at V and 5 bases at J, leaving 5 bases unmatched. Using a FACSAria, the CD4+ and CD8+ T cells were sorted from the PBMCs. The data derive from a study of CD8+ T cells in alopecia areata. General study findings and limits: When scalp samples are sequenced, resident alphabeta T cells of normal skin are also captured. Sharing of TCR sequences between patients (possibly for HLA-related reasons) was less clear than in mice.

The specimen was CD4+ T cells sorted from blood. This sequence joins TRBV7-9 and TRBJ2-1; 11 bases are a match to TRBD2. This TCR was recovered from a human donor in good health. CDR3: CASSRGTSGHNEQFF. The CDR3 DNA is TGTGCCAGCAGCCGAGGGACTAGCGGACACAATGAGCAGTTCTTC.